This TCR beta chain came from a study of T cells in Graves' hyperthyroidism and ophthalmopathy. Overall study results and limits: From stable hyperthyroidism, ophthalmopathy was separated by a 13 V-J model.

Amplification targeted TCR beta CDR3 regions from RNA transcripts. The HTBI primer set drove a first-round RT-PCR of the TCR CDR3. TCRdb fed the multiplex PCR reads into MiXCR, producing one record per CDR3 protein. The sample consists of a few hundred thousand distinct CDR3 sequences, over 15% of them appearing once. Trimming took 5 bases from V and 3 from J, leaving 17 bases between them. Germline V lookup: CDR1 SGHTA, CDR2 FQGNSA. This CDR3 is 16 amino acids long. This clonotype was picked up many times. Antigen specificity is unknown. The sequence derives from a woman aged 55-75 years with Graves' ophthalmopathy. The sequencing sample was made of blood. V gene TRBV7-2 combines with J gene TRBJ1-5; the D is unclear. Written as DNA, the CDR3 is TGTGCCAGCAGCCTCAGGAGGGCAGGCCTCAATCAGCCCCAGCATTTT. It yields the protein CASSLRRAGLNQPQHF.